A single sample gave rise to the 10 T cell receptor beta chains below, sequenced in a study of T cell responses to AZD1222 COVID-19 vaccine (dated by TCRdb to 2020 to 2022). The library was built by means of the immunoSEQ multiplex PCR assay. TCRdb took over this immuneACCESS table, retaining in-frame rearrangements with V and J assigned. Such tables are incomplete; in checked studies, under half of the missing clones stem from an unresolved V gene, and the remainder is unexplained. The sample records approximately 130,000 clones, around 90% of which are singletons. The ten largest make up roughly 5.2% of the sample. The sample's time point label is to be understood as: about 28 days (+/-7) after the second vaccine dose. The starting material was peripheral blood, obtained 28 days after the second AZD1222 dose. The receptor set was obtained from an adult who received the AZD1222 COVID-19 vaccine.

The rearrangement joins TRBV7-3 to TRBJ2-3; D uncertain. V lost 2 bases and J lost 0, with 6 bases in between. This CDR3 is 14 amino acids long. Germline V CDR1 and CDR2: SGHTA, FQGTGA. The CDR3 loop reads CASSLWASTDTQYF. CDR3 sequence (DNA): TGTGCCAGCAGCTTATGGGCTAGCACAGATACGCAGTATTTT.

The chain recombines TRBV4-1 with TRBJ2-7, with 7 bases fitting TRBD2. Germline V CDR1 and CDR2: MGHRA, YSYEKL. The CDR3 totals 15 residues. J gave up 1 base and V 4 bases, and 7 bases lay outside the gene matches. CDR3 residues: CASSPRSGESYEQYF. CDR3 bases: TGCGCCAGCAGCCCTAGGAGCGGGGAGTCCTACGAGCAGTACTTC.

V is TRBV5-6 and J is TRBJ2-2; 14 positions agree with TRBD2. Losses at the gene ends were 6 bases for V and 7 bases for J; bases not matched to a gene: 5. Germline-derived CDR1 and CDR2 are SGHDT and YYEEEE. This CDR3 region has 15 residues. CDR3 nucleotides: TGTGCCAGCAAGGGACTAGCGGGAGTTGACGGGGAGCTGTTTTTT. It specifies CASKGLAGVDGELFF.

This clone was recorded a few times. Other DNA sequences in the sample encode the same CDR3. The chain is built from TRBV4-2 and TRBJ2-1; possibly TRBD2 for D (7 bases). V lost 0 bases and J lost 7, with 13 bases in between. The CDR3 is made up of 15 amino acids. The germline V gene encodes CDR1 LGHNA and CDR2 YNFKEQ. The CDR3 reads CASSQDRGRGNEQFF. The CDR3 DNA reads as TGTGCCAGCAGCCAAGATAGGGGGAGGGGGAATGAGCAGTTCTTC.

V and J are TRBV11-1 and TRBJ2-3; D is unresolved. CDR1 is SGHAT and CDR2 is FQDESV in the germline V gene (reference sequence). Trimming took off 5 bases at V and 2 bases at J, with 11 bases between the two ends. This CDR3 contains 14 residues. CDR3 DNA: TGTGCCAGCAGCCCGCTATCGGACACAGATACGCAGTATTTT. It specifies CASSPLSDTDTQYF.

The chain uses TRBV3-1 (or the pseudogene TRBV3-2) and TRBJ2-1; 9 nucleotides line up with TRBD2. The germline gives CDR1 LGHDT, CDR2 YNNKEL (reference sequence). The V gene end was trimmed by 4 bases and the J gene end by 0 bases; junction bases not matched to a gene: 1. CDR3 length: 15 residues. The CDR3 region is CASSPSGDSYNEQFF. The CDR3 DNA reads TGTGCCAGCAGCCCTAGCGGGGACTCCTACAATGAGCAGTTCTTC.

The chain couples TRBV5-1 to TRBJ1-1; 7 bases are shared with TRBD1. After removal of 4 bases from V and 0 bases from J, the junction contained 6 bases not matched to a gene. Germline V gene sequence: CDR1 SGHRS, CDR2 YFSETQ. The CDR3 extends over 15 amino acids. The CDR3 nucleotides are TGCGCCAGCAGCGGGGGCCAGGGGGTGAACACTGAAGCTTTCTTT. Translated, it gives CASSGGQGVNTEAFF.

CDR3 nucleotides: TGTGCCAGCAGTTTATCAGTGTCCCGGTACGAGCAGTACTTC. This gives the protein CASSLSVSRYEQYF. This chain joins TRBV27 and TRBJ2-7; unclear D gene. Germline V gene sequence: CDR1 MNHEY, CDR2 SMNVEV (reference sequence). V was trimmed by 0 bases and J by 4 bases, leaving 10 bases between them. The CDR3 loop spans 14 amino acids.

The rearrangement joins TRBV9 to TRBJ2-1, with D unclear. Germline assignment: CDR1 SGDLS and CDR2 YYNGEE. This CDR3 contains 14 residues. Deletions cut 0 bases from V and 5 bases from J, with 9 bases between. The CDR3 coding sequence is TGTGCCAGCAGCGTAGCCACGGCCCACAATGAGCAGTTCTTC. This translates into CASSVATAHNEQFF.

The chain joins TRBV28 to TRBJ1-4; D gene uncertain. Germline CDR1 reads MDHEN; CDR2 reads SYDVKM. Trimming took 3 bases from V and 6 from J, leaving 2 bases between them. The CDR3 covers 11 residues. Here the CDR3 reads CASSLDEKLFF. The CDR3 DNA is TGTGCCAGCAGTTTGGATGAAAAACTGTTTTTT. Drawing the rest from reference TRBV28 and TRBJ1-4, the complete variable domain is DVKVTQSSRYLVKRTGEKVFLECVQDMDHENMFWYRQDPGLGLRLIYFSYDVKMKEKGDIPEGYSVSREKKERFSLILESASTNQTSMYLCASSLDEKLFFGSGTQLSVL.